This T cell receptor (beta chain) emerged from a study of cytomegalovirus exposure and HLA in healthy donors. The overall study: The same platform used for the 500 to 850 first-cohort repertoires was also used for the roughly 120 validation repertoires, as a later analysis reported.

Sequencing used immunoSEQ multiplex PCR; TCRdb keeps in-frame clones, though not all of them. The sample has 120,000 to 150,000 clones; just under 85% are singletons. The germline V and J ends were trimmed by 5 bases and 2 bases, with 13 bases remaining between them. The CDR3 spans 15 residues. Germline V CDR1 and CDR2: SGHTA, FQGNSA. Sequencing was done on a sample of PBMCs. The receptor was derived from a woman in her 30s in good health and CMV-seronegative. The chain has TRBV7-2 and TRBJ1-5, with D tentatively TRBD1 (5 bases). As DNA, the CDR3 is TGTGCCAGCAGCCCCCCAGGGATGGGCAATCAGCCCCAGCATTTT. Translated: CASSPPGMGNQPQHF.